The sequence of this TCR beta chain was determined in a study of T cell responses to AZD1222 COVID-19 vaccine. As to this clone: The antigen is unknown.

The CDR3 has 15 amino acids. Germline V gene lookup returns CDR1 MNHEY and CDR2 SMNVEV (reference sequence). Trimming pared 3 bases from V and 3 bases from J, leaving 9 bases between. Analyses pooled second doses at about 4 or about 12 weeks. Sequenced by immunoSEQ multiplex PCR; TCRdb stores in-frame clones only, minus some. The sample yields roughly 120,000 clones, 88% seen once. Whole-study findings and limits: Spike-wide coverage was observed for vaccine-associated CD4 TCRs, with dominant responses at 160-218 and 743-854.

This receptor was obtained from an adult who received the AZD1222 COVID-19 vaccine. The sample was peripheral blood, taken 28 days after the second AZD1222 dose. The V call is TRBV27, the J call TRBJ1-6; D perhaps matches TRBD1 (6 bases). CDR3 in DNA: TGTGCCAGCAGTTTGGTAGGGGGCTATAATTCACCCCTCCACTTT. Translated: CASSLVGGYNSPLHF.